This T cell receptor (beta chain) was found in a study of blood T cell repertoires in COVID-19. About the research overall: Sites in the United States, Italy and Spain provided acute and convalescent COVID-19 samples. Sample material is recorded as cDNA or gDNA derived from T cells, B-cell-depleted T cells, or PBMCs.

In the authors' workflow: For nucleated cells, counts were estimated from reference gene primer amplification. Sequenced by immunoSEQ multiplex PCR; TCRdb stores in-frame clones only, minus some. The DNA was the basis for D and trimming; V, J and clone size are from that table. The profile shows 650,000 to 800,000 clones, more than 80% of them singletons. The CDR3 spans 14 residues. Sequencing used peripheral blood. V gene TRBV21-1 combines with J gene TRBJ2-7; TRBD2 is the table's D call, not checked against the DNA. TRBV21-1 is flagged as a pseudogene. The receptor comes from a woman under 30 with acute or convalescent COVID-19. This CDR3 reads CASSRDRGPYEQYF. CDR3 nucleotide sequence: TGTGCCAGCTCTCGCGACCGAGGTCCCTACGAGCAGTACTTC.